This record covers a single TCR beta chain. The protocol was immunoSEQ multiplex PCR, while the TCRdb copy is restricted to in-frame clones and leaves out a portion. The sample has around 170,000 clones, about 80% seen once. These data belong to a study of blood T cell repertoires in COVID-19. The CDR3 runs to 15 residues. The chain uses TRBV21-1 and TRBJ2-3; the table assigns TRBD1, which was not confirmed against the DNA. TRBV21-1 is recorded as a pseudogene. Sequenced material: PBMCs or T cells enriched from blood (not recorded which). The sequence derives from a man between 50 and 59 years old who had recovered from COVID-19. Written as DNA, the CDR3 is TGTGCCAGCAGCAAAGATTGGACAGGGACAGATACGCAGTATTTT. Translating it yields CASSKDWTGTDTQYF.